One sample yielded the 23 T cell receptor beta chains listed below, sequenced in a study of graft-versus-host responses after intestinal transplantation. Measured with immunoSEQ multiplex PCR; TCRdb has only the in-frame clones, and not every one. The sample yields tens of thousands of clones, approximately 94% seen once. Sample: PBMCs, taken 156 days after intestinal transplant. The receptors were sampled from a human patient who received an intestinal transplant, so some T cells may come from the graft donor.

Note on this clone: Likely a read error: the CDR3 ends without its conserved phenylalanine or tryptophan. DNA for the CDR3: TGTGCCAGTAGTACCTATAGTGGGGAACGGGGCTACACCCTC. Translation gives CASSTYSGERGYTL. The chain uses TRBV19 and TRBJ1-2; D gene ambiguous. This CDR3 region has 14 residues. Trimming left V 4 bases short and J 8 bases short, with 17 bases between. Germline CDR1 LNHDA, CDR2 SQIVND (reference sequence).

This chain joins TRBV5-4 and TRBJ1-1; weak D call: TRBD1 (6 bases). Looked up from germline, CDR1 is SGHNT and CDR2 is YYREEE (reference sequence). The CDR3 extends over 16 amino acids. The V gene lost 7 bases and the J gene lost 0 bases, with 19 bases spanning the gap. Written as DNA, the CDR3 is TGTGCCAGCCTCCCGGGGGGGCGGCTGATGAACACTGAAGCTTTCTTT. Translation: CASLPGGRLMNTEAFF.

The gene calls are TRBV7-6 and TRBJ2-5, with TRBD2 matching over 7 bases. V was clipped by 1 base and J by 3 bases; unmatched bases: 2. Germline values: CDR1 SGHVS, CDR2 FNYEAQ. The CDR3 contains 14 residues. CDR3: CASSLGGGKETQYF. DNA of the CDR3: TGTGCCAGCAGCTTAGGGGGGGGAAAAGAGACCCAGTACTTC.

This clone was counted a single time. The gene calls are TRBV7-9 and TRBJ1-6; D is uncertain. CDR1 and CDR2 from the germline V gene are SEHNR and FQNEAQ (reference sequence). The V end lost 5 bases, the J end lost 8 bases, and 13 bases lay between the germline ends. The CDR3 extends over 14 amino acids. CDR3 bases: TGTGCCAGCAGCCCATCGAGTGGGGATTCACCCCTCCACTTT. Its translation: CASSPSSGDSPLHF.

This sequence joins TRBV6-5 and TRBJ1-2; D is undetermined. Trimming stripped 5 bases from V and 2 bases from J, with 9 bases between. Germline CDR1 and CDR2: MNHEY and SVGAGI. The length of the CDR3 is 13 residues. CDR3 sequence: CASSPTNNYGYTF. CDR3 sequence (DNA): TGTGCCAGCAGTCCCACGAACAACTATGGCTACACCTTC.

The CDR3 bases are TGTGCCAGCAGGATGGGACTTAATGAGCAGTTCTTC. Translated, it gives CASRMGLNEQFF. This chain uses TRBV7-8 with TRBJ2-1; a possible D gene is TRBD2 (6 bases). Germline CDR1 reads SGHVS; CDR2 reads FQNEAQ. Trimming took off 6 bases at V and 7 bases at J, with 10 bases between the two ends. The CDR3 length is 12 residues.

This clone was counted only a few times. The chain recombines TRBV27 with TRBJ2-7, with 7 positions matching TRBD1. The CDR3 runs 13 residues. J was trimmed by 7 bases and V by 2 bases; bases with no gene match: 5. CDR1 is MNHEY and CDR2 is SMNVEV in the germline V gene (reference sequence). CDR3 DNA: TGTGCCAGCAGTTTAGGTCCCAGGGGGGAGCAGTACTTC. Its translation is CASSLGPRGEQYF.

The gene calls are TRBV4-1 and TRBJ1-5; D is uncertain. Trimming removed 5 bases at V and 4 bases at J, with 15 bases between. The CDR3 length is 15 residues. The germline V gene encodes CDR1 MGHRA and CDR2 YSYEKL. CDR3 protein: CASSKRAVPNQPQHF. The CDR3, as DNA: TGCGCCAGCAGCAAGAGGGCAGTTCCAAATCAGCCCCAGCATTTT.

The chain has TRBV9 and TRBJ1-1, with D perhaps matching TRBD1 (6 bases). The germline V gene encodes CDR1 SGDLS and CDR2 YYNGEE. Trimming shortened V by 5 bases and J by 3 bases, and 26 bases separated the two germline ends. CDR3 length equals 18 residues. The CDR3 protein is CASRRYLRGSFAHTEAFF. CDR3 sequence (DNA): TGTGCCAGCAGGCGATACCTCAGGGGTAGCTTTGCGCACACTGAAGCTTTCTTT.

This clone has a single count. This rearrangement joins TRBV7-3 to TRBJ1-2; D is perhaps TRBD1 (6 bases). The germline V and J ends were trimmed by 5 bases and 0 bases, with 10 bases remaining between them. There are 14 residues in the CDR3. Germline lookup yields CDR1 SGHTA and CDR2 FQGTGA. CDR3 DNA sequence: TGTGCCAGCAGCGATAGGGGGACTAACTATGGCTACACCTTC. Protein sequence: CASSDRGTNYGYTF.

This chain joins TRBV4-1 and TRBJ2-1; perhaps TRBD1 as D (6 bases). Germline CDR1 is MGHRA and CDR2 is YSYEKL. The CDR3 loop spans 14 amino acids. V lost 4 bases to trimming and J lost 8 bases, with 15 bases between them. The CDR3 DNA sequence: TGCGCCAGCAGCCCTGATCCAGGGGCTGATGAGCAGTTCTTC. Residues: CASSPDPGADEQFF.

V is TRBV7-9 and J is TRBJ1-4, with TRBD1 as a possible D gene (6 bases). Germline V lookup: CDR1 SEHNR, CDR2 FQNEAQ (reference sequence). The CDR3 is 15 amino acids. Trimming shortened V by 5 bases and J by 8 bases, and 18 bases separated the two germline ends. Here the CDR3 reads CASSQRGDLEEKLFF. The CDR3 region has the DNA TGTGCCAGCAGCCAGAGGGGGGACCTTGAAGAAAAACTGTTTTTT.

V is TRBV5-8 and J is TRBJ2-1; no clear D gene. CDR1 and CDR2 from the germline V gene are SGHTS and YDEGEE. The CDR3 totals 16 residues. Deletions cut 0 bases from V and 2 bases from J, with 12 bases between. In nucleotides, the CDR3 is TGTGCCAGCAGCTTGGCCTCCGCCCTGGCCTACAATGAGCAGTTCTTC. It codes for CASSLASALAYNEQFF. The full variable domain, with the rest looked up from reference TRBV5-8 and TRBJ2-1, is EAGVTQSPTHLIKTRGQQATLRCSPISGHTSVYWYQQALGLGLQFLLWYDEGEERNRGNFPPRFSGRQFPNYSSELNVNALELEDSALYLCASSLASALAYNEQFFGPGTRLTVL.

The genes are TRBV7-7 and TRBJ1-5; D remains ambiguous. The CDR3 is 13 residues long. Per the germline V gene, CDR1 is SSHAT and CDR2 is FNYEAQ (reference sequence). The ends were cut back, 5 bases at V and 5 bases at J, with 10 bases in the middle. CDR3 coding DNA: TGTGCCAGCAGCCCGAAGGGCGATCAGCCCCAGCATTTT. This sequence encodes CASSPKGDQPQHF.

This rearrangement joins TRBV2 to TRBJ1-2, with D maybe TRBD1 (5 bases). The CDR3 runs 14 residues. Germline V gives CDR1 SNHLY, CDR2 FYNNEI. The V gene lost 8 bases and the J gene lost 4 bases, with 17 bases spanning the gap. In DNA, the CDR3 is TGTGCCAGCGGGGAGGGGCCTTTTGCCTATGGCTACACCTTC. It codes for CASGEGPFAYGYTF.

The chain links TRBV10-3 to TRBJ2-7; 10 bases match TRBD2. The CDR3 sequence is 15 residues long. CDR1 and CDR2 (germline): ENHRY, SYGVKD. The V segment lost 8 bases and the J segment 6 bases; nucleotides outside the gene matches: 13. Here the CDR3 reads CAIGNRAGGLSEQYF. In DNA form, the CDR3 reads TGTGCCATCGGAAACAGAGCGGGAGGGCTCTCCGAGCAGTACTTC.

This chain joins TRBV5-1 and TRBJ2-5; tentatively, D is TRBD2 (5 bases). The germline V gene encodes CDR1 SGHRS and CDR2 YFSETQ. V was clipped by 0 bases and J by 4 bases, with 10 bases between them. This CDR3 comprises 14 residues. CDR3 DNA sequence: TGCGCCAGCAGCTTGGCCGGGGAACGAGAGACCCAGTACTTC. Its protein is CASSLAGERETQYF.

V usage is TRBV19 and J usage is TRBJ2-7; D is undetermined. Germline CDR1 is LNHDA and CDR2 is SQIVND (reference sequence). V shed 5 bases and J shed 0 bases, with 14 bases lying between them. The CDR3 covers 15 residues. CDR3 in DNA: TGTGCCAGTAGTTATCTACCGGGCAGCTCCTACGAGCAGTACTTC. Its protein product is CASSYLPGSSYEQYF.

CDR3 amino acids: CASGYRGLAKNIQYF. The CDR3 bases are TGTGCCAGCGGGTACAGGGGGCTGGCCAAAAACATTCAGTACTTC. The rearrangement links TRBV21-1 to TRBJ2-4; TRBD1 is taken as the D call from the table, unchecked against the DNA. TRBV21-1 is reported as a pseudogene. The CDR3 is 15 residues long.

This clone was detected only once. This chain links TRBV2 with TRBJ2-1; TRBD1 matches 10 bases. V trimming: 10 bases; J trimming: 7 bases; junction bases outside the gene matches: 13. There are 15 residues in the CDR3. CDR1 SNHLY and CDR2 FYNNEI come from the germline V gene. The DNA of the CDR3 is TGTGCCATCCCGGCGGGGACAGGGGAAAGAAATGAGCAGTTCTTC. Translated: CAIPAGTGERNEQFF.

The rearrangement uses TRBV11-2 and TRBJ2-7, with D perhaps matching TRBD1 (6 bases). Germline-derived CDR1 and CDR2 are SGHAT and FQNNGV. V was trimmed by 6 bases and J by 0 bases, leaving 15 bases between them. The CDR3 totals 15 residues. The CDR3 nucleotides read TGTGCCAGCAGTAGGACAGCCGAAGTCTCCTACGAGCAGTACTTC. This encodes CASSRTAEVSYEQYF.

The chain has TRBV4-3 and TRBJ1-1, with D possibly TRBD1 on 5 matching bases. This CDR3 has 15 residues. Per the germline V gene, CDR1 is LGHNA and CDR2 is YSLEER. V was clipped by 4 bases and J by 4 bases, with 16 bases between them. This CDR3 is CASSRAGGEGTEAFF. The DNA of the CDR3 is TGCGCCAGCAGCCGGGCGGGGGGTGAGGGCACTGAAGCTTTCTTT.

The chain uses TRBV4-1 and TRBJ1-5, with 10 positions matching TRBD1. The CDR3 loop spans 15 amino acids. J lost 6 bases, V lost 4 bases, and 6 bases had no gene match. Per the germline V gene, CDR1 is MGHRA and CDR2 is YSYEKL. CDR3 residues: CASSRGTGVIQPQHF. The CDR3 region has the DNA TGCGCCAGCAGCCGAGGGACAGGGGTGATTCAGCCCCAGCATTTT.